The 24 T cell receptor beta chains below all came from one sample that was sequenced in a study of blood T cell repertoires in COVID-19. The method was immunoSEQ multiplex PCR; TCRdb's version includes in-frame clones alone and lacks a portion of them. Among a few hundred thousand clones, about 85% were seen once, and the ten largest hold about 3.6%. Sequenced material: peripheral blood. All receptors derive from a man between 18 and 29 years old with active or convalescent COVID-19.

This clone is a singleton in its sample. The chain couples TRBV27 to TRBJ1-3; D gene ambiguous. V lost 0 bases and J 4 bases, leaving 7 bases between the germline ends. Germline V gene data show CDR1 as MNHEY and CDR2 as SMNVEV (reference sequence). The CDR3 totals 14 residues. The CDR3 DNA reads TGTGCCAGCAGTTTATCGCGGGGAGGAAACACCATATATTTT. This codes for CASSLSRGGNTIYF.

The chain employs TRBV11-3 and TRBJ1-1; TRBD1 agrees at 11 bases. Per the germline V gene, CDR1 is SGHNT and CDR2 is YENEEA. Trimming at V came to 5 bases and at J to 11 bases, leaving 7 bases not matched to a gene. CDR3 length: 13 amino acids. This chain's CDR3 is CASSPPGDRGAFF. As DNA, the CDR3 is TGTGCCAGCAGCCCACCGGGGGACAGGGGGGCTTTCTTT.

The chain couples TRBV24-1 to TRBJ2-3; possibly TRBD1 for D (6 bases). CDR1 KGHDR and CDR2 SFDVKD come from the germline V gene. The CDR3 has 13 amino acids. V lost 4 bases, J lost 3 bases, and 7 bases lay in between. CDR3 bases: TGTGCCACCAGTGAGGGGGCTACAGATACGCAGTATTTT. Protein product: CATSEGATDTQYF.

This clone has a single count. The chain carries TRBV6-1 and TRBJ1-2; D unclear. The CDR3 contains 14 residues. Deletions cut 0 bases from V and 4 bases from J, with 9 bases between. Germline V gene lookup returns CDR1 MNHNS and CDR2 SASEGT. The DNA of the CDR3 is TGTGCCAGCAGTGAAGCGGGCTACCTCTATGGCTACACCTTC. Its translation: CASSEAGYLYGYTF.

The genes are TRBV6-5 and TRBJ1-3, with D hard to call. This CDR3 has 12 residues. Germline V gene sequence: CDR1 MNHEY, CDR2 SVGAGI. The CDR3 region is CATEFAGNTIYF. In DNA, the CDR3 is TGTGCGACGGAGTTCGCTGGAAACACCATATATTTT.

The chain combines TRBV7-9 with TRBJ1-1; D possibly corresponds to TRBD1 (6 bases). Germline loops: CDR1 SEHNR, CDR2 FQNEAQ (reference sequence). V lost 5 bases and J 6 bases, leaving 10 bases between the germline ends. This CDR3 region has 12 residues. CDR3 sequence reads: CASSPRTAEAFF. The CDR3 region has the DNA TGTGCCAGCAGCCCCCGGACAGCTGAAGCTTTCTTT.

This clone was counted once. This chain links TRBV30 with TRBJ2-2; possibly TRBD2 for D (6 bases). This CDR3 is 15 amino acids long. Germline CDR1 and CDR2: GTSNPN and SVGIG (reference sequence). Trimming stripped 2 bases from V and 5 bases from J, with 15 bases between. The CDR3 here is CAWSRGGVETGELFF. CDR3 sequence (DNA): TGTGCCTGGAGTAGAGGCGGGGTAGAGACCGGGGAGCTGTTTTTT.

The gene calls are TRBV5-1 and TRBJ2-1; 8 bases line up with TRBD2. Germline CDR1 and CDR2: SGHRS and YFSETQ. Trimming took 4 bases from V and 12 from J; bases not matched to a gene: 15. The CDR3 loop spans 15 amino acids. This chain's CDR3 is CASSHGPGLESAQFF. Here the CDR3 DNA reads TGCGCCAGCAGCCATGGCCCGGGACTAGAGTCTGCGCAGTTCTTC.

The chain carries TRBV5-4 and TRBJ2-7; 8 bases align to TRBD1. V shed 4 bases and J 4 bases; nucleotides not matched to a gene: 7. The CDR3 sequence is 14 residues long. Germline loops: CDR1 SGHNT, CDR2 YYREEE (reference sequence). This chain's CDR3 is CASSPGQGRYEQYF. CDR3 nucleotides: TGTGCCAGCAGCCCAGGACAGGGTCGGTACGAGCAGTACTTC.

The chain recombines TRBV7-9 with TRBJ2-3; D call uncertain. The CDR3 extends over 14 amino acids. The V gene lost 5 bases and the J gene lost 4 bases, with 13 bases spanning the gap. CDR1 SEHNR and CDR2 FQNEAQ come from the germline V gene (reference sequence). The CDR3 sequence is CASSTKSPADTQYF. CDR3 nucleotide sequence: TGTGCCAGCAGCACTAAATCACCCGCAGATACGCAGTATTTT.

CDR3 protein: CASSQRTSGYEQYF. The CDR3 DNA reads TGCGCCAGCAGCCAAAGAACTAGCGGCTACGAGCAGTACTTC. V is TRBV4-3 and J is TRBJ2-7; 8 positions agree with TRBD2. The CDR3 loop spans 14 amino acids. Unmatched junction bases numbered 3, after V lost 2 bases and J lost 3 bases. Germline V lookup: CDR1 LGHNA, CDR2 YSLEER.

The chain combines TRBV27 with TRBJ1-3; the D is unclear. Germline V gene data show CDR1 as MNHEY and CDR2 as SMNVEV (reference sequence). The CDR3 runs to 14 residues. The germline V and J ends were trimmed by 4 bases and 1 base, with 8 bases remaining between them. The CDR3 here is CASSSVFSGNTIYF. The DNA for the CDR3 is TGTGCCAGCAGTTCGGTTTTTTCTGGAAACACCATATATTTT.

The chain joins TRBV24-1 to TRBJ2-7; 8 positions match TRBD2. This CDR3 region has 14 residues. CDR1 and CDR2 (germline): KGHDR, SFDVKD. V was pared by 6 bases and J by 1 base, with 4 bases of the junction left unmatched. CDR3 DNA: TGTGCCACCAGTTCGACTAGCGAGTCCTACGAGCAGTACTTC. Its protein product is CATSSTSESYEQYF.

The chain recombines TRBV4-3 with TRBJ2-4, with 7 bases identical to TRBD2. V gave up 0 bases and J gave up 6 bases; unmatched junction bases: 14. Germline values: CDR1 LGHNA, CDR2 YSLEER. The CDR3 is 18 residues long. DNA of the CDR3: TGCGCCAGCAGCCAAGAAAGGATAGGGAGGGGAAGAGTAAACATTCAGTACTTC. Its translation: CASSQERIGRGRVNIQYF.

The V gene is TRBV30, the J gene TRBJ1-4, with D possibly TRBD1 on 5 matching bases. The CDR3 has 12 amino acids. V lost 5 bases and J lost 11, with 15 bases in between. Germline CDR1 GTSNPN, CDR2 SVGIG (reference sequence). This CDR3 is CAWGALGEKLFF. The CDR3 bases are TGTGCCTGGGGGGCCTTGGGAGAGAAACTGTTTTTT.

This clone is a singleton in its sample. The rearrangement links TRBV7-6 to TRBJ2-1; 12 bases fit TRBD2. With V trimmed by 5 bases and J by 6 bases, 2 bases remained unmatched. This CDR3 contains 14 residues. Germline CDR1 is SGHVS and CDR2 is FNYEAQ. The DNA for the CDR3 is TGTGCCAGCAGCCGGACTAGCGGGATCAATGAGCAGTTCTTC. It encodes CASSRTSGINEQFF.

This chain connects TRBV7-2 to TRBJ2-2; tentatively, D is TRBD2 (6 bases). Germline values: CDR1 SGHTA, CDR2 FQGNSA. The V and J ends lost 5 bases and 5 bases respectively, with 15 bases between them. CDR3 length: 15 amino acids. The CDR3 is CASSLLAVETGELFF. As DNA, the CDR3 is TGTGCCAGCAGCCTACTAGCCGTTGAGACCGGGGAGCTGTTTTTT.

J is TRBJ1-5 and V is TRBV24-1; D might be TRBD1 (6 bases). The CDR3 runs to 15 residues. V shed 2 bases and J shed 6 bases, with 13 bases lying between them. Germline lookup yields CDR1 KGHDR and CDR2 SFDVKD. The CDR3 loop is CATSDSSGAGQPQHF. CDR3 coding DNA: TGTGCCACCAGTGATTCTTCAGGGGCGGGTCAGCCCCAGCATTTT.

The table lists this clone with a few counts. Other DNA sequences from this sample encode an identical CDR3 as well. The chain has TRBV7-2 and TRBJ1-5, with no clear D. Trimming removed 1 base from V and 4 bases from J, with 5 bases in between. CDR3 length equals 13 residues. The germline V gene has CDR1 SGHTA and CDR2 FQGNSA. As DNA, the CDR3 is TGTGCCAGCAGCTTAGGGCCAAATCAGCCCCAGCATTTT. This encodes CASSLGPNQPQHF.

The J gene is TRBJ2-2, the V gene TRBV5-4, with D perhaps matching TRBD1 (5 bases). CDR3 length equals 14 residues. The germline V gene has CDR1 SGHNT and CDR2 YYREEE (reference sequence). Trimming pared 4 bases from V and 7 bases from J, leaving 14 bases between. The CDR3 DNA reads TGTGCCAGCAGCCCGTCCCAGGGCATCGGGGAGCTGTTTTTT. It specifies CASSPSQGIGELFF.

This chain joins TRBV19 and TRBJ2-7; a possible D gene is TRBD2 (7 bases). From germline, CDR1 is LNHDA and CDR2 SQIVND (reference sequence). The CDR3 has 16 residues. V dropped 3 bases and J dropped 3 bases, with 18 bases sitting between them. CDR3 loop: CASSMVGGGGNYEQYF. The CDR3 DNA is TGTGCCAGTAGTATGGTCGGGGGCGGGGGAAACTACGAGCAGTACTTC.

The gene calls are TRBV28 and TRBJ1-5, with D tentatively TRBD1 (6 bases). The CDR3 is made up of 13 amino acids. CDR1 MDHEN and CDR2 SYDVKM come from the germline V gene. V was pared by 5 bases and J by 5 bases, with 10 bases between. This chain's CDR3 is CASSGEGDQPQHF. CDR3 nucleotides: TGTGCCAGCAGTGGAGAGGGGGATCAGCCCCAGCATTTT.

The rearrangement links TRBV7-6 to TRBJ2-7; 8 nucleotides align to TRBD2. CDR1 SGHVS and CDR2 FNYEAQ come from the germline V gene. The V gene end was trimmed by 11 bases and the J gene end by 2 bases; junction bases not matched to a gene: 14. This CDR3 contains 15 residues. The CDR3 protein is CADLPYSGIPYEQYF. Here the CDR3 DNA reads TGTGCCGACTTACCTTATAGCGGGATCCCCTACGAGCAGTACTTC. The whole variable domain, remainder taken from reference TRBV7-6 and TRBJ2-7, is GAGVSQSPRYKVTKRGQDVALRCDPISGHVSLYWYRQALGQGPEFLTYFNYEAQQDKSGLPNDRFSAERPEGSISTLTIQRTEQRDSAMYRCADLPYSGIPYEQYFGPGTRLTVT.

CDR3 DNA sequence: TGCGCCAGCAGCCAAGAGTCCGGGGTTATTAATCAGCCCCAGCATTTT. This codes for CASSQESGVINQPQHF. This chain uses TRBV4-1 with TRBJ1-5; D gene ambiguous. This CDR3 has 16 residues. Trimming left V 0 bases short and J 4 bases short, with 13 bases between. CDR1 and CDR2 from the germline V gene are MGHRA and YSYEKL.